The T cell receptor beta chain under discussion was sequenced for a study of early T cells in non-severe SARS-CoV-2 infection. Regarding the study as a whole: Matching with VDJdb favored anti-spike CD8 responses (missing private and CD4 specificities).

With V trimmed by 6 bases and J by 3 bases, 3 bases remained unmatched. Germline V gene data show CDR1 as KGHSH and CDR2 as LQKENI. This CDR3 has 14 residues. MiXCR, applied by TCRdb to the 5' RACE reads, yields one record per CDR3 protein. The table lists approximately 71,000 distinct CDR3 sequences, over 10% of them singletons, with less than 3.5% in the top ten. Worth noting for this clonotype: Its specificity is unknown.

This TCR was sampled from an adult who was a healthcare worker with PCR-confirmed SARS-CoV-2 infection or an uninfected control (not recorded which). V usage is TRBV18 and J usage is TRBJ2-2; the match to TRBD1 covers 8 bases. The sequences come from whole blood, collected at baseline. The CDR3 protein is CASSLQGDTGELFF. The CDR3 coding sequence is TGTGCCAGCTCCCTACAGGGGGACACCGGGGAGCTGTTTTTT.